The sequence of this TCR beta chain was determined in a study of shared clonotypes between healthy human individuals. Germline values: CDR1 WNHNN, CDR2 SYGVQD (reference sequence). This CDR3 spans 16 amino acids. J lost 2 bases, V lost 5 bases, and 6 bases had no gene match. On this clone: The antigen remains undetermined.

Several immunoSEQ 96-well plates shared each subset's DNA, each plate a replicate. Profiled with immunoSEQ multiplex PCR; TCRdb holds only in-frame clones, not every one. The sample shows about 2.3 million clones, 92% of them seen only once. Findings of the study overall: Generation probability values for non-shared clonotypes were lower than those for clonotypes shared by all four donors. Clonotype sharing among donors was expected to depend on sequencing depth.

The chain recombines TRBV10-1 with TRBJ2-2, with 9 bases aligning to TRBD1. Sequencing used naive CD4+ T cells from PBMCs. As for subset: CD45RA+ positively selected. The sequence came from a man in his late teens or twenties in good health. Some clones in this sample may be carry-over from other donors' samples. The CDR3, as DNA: TGCGCCAGCAGTCAAGGACAGGGGATTAACACCGGGGAGCTGTTTTTT. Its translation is CASSQGQGINTGELFF.